This TCR beta chain was recovered during a study of a mutant IDH1 vaccine in newly diagnosed glioma. The wider study: Vaccination began 4-6 weeks post radiotherapy alone, or with temozolomide cycles. Most patients had radiochemotherapy with temozolomide before enrollment; others had one alone. Study results and caveats: Among top peripheral T cell clonotypes, changes seemed unrelated to pseudoprogression.

TCRdb keeps only in-frame clones here, not all; method: immunoSEQ multiplex PCR. The sample carries 50,000 to 70,000 clones, approximately 81% recorded once. This sample's time point: week 35, safety follow-up. Topical imiquimod was applied with each vaccine dose, which held 300 ug of mutant IDH1 20-mer peptide. With respect to this clone: As yet, its antigen is unknown.

The V gene lost 4 bases and the J gene lost 6 bases, with 16 bases spanning the gap. CDR1 SGHNT and CDR2 YYREEE come from the germline V gene (reference sequence). The CDR3 extends over 14 amino acids. The chain uses TRBV5-4 and TRBJ1-2; D unresolved. The receptor was isolated from a young man with glioma. This specimen consisted of PBMCs, obtained from a glioma patient whose treatment included an IDH1 peptide vaccine. Here the CDR3 reads CASSADARRDGYTF. The CDR3 DNA reads TGTGCCAGCAGCGCGGACGCACGGAGGGATGGCTACACCTTC.